This T cell receptor beta chain was sequenced for a study of T-cell reconstitution after alpha-beta-depleted transplantation in children. Overall study results and limits: Reportedly, alpha-beta T cells present about two months post-transplant originated from several hundred expanded clones of graft origin.

The CDR3 length is 13 residues. V was shortened by 0 bases and J by 7 bases, with 8 bases between the two germline ends. Germline-derived CDR1 and CDR2 are SGDLS and YYNGEE. Comments on this clonotype: Its target is not known.

This sample's TCRbeta library carried unique molecular identifier barcodes. TCRdb recomputed calls from the PCR reads with MiXCR, one row per CDR3 protein. The sample gives about 440,000 distinct CDR3 sequences, about 45% of which show up once; around a quarter is in the top ten. Sequences were derived from PBMCs, sampled before TCRalphabeta/CD19-depleted stem cell transplant. The chain recombines TRBV9 with TRBJ1-5; weak D call: TRBD1 (5 bases). The clonotype was recovered from a girl aged 2 to 10 with aplastic anemia, due to receive a stem cell transplant. The CDR3: CASSVGGVQPQHF. CDR3 sequence (DNA): TGTGCCAGCAGCGTAGGGGGCGTACAGCCCCAGCATTTT.